The source of this T cell receptor (beta chain) is a study of blood T cell repertoires in COVID-19. Study details: Sources were T cells, B-cell-depleted T cells, or PBMCs; the material itself was cDNA or gDNA.

Methods used by the authors: Nucleated cell counts were estimated from reference gene primer amplification. Sequencing was performed with immunoSEQ multiplex PCR; in TCRdb, only in-frame clones are kept and a portion is missing. That table supplies the V and J calls and clone size; D and trimming were determined from the DNA. The sample shows 110,000 to 150,000 clones, 85% to 90% of them seen only once. The CDR3 length is 13 residues. V was shortened by 3 bases and J by 4 bases, with 9 bases between the two germline ends. The chain recombines TRBV12-3 or TRBV12-4 with TRBJ1-1, with D perhaps matching TRBD1 (6 bases). Sequenced input: peripheral blood. The sequence was obtained from a woman of 80 years or more with acute or convalescent COVID-19. The CDR3 spells CASSFWGPTEAFF. DNA for the CDR3: TGTGCCAGCAGTTTTTGGGGGCCCACTGAAGCTTTCTTT.